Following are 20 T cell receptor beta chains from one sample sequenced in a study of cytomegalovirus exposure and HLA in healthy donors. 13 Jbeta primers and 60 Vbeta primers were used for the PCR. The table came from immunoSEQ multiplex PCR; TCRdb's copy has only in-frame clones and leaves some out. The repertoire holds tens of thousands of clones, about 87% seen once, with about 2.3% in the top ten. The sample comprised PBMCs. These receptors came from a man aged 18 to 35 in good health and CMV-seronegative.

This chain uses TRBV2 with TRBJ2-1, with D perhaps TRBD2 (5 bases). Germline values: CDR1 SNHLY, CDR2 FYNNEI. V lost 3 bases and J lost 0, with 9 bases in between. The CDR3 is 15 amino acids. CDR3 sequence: CASSEVAFSYNEQFF. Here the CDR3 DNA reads TGTGCCAGCAGTGAGGTAGCGTTCTCCTACAATGAGCAGTTCTTC.

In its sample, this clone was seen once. The CDR3 bases are TGTGCCAGCAGCCCGGAGAGGTTGCAGCCCCAGCATTTT. Its translation: CASSPERLQPQHF. The V call is TRBV7-2, the J call TRBJ1-5; D is unresolved. V was pared by 5 bases and J by 7 bases, with 12 bases between. This CDR3 spans 13 amino acids. The germline CDR1 and CDR2 sequences are SGHTA and FQGNSA.

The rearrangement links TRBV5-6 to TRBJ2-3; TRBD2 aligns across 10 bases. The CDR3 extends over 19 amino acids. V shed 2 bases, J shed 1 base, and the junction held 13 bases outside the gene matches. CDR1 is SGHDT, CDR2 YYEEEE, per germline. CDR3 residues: CASSLLAGRGPPGTDTQYF. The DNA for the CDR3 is TGTGCCAGCAGCTTACTAGCGGGAAGGGGGCCCCCGGGCACAGATACGCAGTATTTT. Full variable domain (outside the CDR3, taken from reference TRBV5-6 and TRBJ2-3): DAGVTQSPTHLIKTRGQQVTLRCSPKSGHDTVSWYQQALGQGPQFIFQYYEEEERQRGNFPDRFSGHQFPNYSSELNVNALLLGDSALYLCASSLLAGRGPPGTDTQYFGPGTRLTVL.

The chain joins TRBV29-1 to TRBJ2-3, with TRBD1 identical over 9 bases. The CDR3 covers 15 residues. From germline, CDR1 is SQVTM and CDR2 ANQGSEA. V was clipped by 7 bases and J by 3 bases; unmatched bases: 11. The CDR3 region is CSGYGDRATTDTQYF. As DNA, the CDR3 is TGCAGCGGTTACGGGGACAGGGCAACAACAGATACGCAGTATTTT.

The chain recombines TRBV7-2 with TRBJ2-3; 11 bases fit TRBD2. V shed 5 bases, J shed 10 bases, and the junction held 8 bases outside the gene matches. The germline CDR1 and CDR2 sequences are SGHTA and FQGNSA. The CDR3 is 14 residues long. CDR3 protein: CASSLLGLAGSQYF. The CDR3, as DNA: TGTGCCAGCAGCCTCCTTGGACTAGCGGGCTCGCAGTATTTT.

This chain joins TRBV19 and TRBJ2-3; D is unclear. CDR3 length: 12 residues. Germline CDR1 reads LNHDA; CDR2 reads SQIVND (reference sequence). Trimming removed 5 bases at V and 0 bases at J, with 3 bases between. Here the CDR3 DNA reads TGTGCCAGTAGTCCTAGCACAGATACGCAGTATTTT. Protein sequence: CASSPSTDTQYF.

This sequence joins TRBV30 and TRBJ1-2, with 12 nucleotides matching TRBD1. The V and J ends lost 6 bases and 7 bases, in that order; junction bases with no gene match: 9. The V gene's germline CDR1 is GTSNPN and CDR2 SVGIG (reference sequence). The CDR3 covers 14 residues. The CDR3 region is CACNRDRGLRGYTF. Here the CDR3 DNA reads TGTGCCTGTAACCGGGACAGGGGGCTTCGTGGCTACACCTTC.

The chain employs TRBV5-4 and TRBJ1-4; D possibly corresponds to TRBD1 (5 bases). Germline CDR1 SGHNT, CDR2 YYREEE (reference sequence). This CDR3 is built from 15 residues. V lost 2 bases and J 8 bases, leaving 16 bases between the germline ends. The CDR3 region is CASSFSTARAEKLFF. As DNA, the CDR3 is TGTGCCAGCAGCTTCTCGACAGCCCGAGCCGAAAAACTGTTTTTT.

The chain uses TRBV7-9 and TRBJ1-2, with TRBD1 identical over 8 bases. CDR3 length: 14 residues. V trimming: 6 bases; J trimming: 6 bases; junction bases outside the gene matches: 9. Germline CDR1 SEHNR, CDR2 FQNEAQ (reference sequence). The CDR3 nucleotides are TGTGCCAGCAGAACCCCAGGGGGCGGTGATGGCTACACCTTC. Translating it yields CASRTPGGGDGYTF. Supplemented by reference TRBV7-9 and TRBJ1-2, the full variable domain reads DTGVSQNPRHKITKRGQNVTFRCDPISEHNRLYWYRQTLGQGPEFLTYFQNEAQLEKSRLLSDRFSAERPKGSFSTLEIQRTEQGDSAMYLCASRTPGGGDGYTFGSGTRLTVV.

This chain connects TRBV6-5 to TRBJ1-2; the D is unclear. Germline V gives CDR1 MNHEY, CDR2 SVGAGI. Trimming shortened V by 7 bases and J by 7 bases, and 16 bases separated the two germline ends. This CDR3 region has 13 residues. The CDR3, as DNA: TGTGCCAGCACCGACCGGAGGGTATCTGGCTACACCTTC. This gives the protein CASTDRRVSGYTF.

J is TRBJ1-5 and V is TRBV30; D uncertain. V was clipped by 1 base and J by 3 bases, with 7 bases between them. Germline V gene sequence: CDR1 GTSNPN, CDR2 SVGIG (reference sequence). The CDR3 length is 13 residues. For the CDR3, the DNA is TGTGCCTGGAGTGGGGCCCTCAATCAGCCCCAGCATTTT. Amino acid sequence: CAWSGALNQPQHF.

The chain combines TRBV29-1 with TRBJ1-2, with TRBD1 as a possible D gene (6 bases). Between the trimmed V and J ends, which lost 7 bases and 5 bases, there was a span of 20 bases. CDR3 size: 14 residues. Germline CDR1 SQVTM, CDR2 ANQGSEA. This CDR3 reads CSAVSLDRQYGYTF. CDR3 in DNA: TGCAGCGCTGTGTCCCTTGACAGGCAGTATGGCTACACCTTC.

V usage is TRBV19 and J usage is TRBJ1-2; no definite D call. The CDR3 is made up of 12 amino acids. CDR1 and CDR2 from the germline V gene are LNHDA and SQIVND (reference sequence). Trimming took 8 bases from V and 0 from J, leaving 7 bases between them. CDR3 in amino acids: CASYKTNYGYTF. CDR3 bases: TGTGCCAGTTACAAAACTAACTATGGCTACACCTTC. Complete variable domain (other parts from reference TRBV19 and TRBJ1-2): DGGITQSPKYLFRKEGQNVTLSCEQNLNHDAMYWYRQDPGQGLRLIYYSQIVNDFQKGDIAEGYSVSREKKESFPLTVTSAQKNPTAFYLCASYKTNYGYTFGSGTRLTVV.

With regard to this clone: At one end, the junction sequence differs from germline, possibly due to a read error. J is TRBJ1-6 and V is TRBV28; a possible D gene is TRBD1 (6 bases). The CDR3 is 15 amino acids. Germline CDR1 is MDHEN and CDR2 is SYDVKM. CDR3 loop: CASSLFAGAASPLHF. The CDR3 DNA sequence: TGTGCCAGCAGCTTATTCGCAGGGGCGGCTTCACCCCTCCACTTT.

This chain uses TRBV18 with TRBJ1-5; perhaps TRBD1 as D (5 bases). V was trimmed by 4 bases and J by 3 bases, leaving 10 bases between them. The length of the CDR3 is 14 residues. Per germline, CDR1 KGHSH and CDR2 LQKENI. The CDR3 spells CASSQDSYNQPQHF. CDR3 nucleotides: TGTGCCAGCTCACAAGACAGCTACAATCAGCCCCAGCATTTT.

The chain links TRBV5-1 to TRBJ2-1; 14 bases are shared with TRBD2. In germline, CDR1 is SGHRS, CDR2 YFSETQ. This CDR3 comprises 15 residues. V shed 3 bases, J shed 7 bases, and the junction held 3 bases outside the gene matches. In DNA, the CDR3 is TGCGCCAGCAGCTATGGACTAGCGGGAGGAAATGAGCAGTTCTTC. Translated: CASSYGLAGGNEQFF.

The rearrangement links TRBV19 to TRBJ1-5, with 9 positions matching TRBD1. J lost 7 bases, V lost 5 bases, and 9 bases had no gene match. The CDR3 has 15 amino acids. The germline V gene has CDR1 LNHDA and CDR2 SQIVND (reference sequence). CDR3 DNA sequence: TGTGCCAGTAGTTCCCTCACAGGGGGCAGACAGCCCCAGCATTTT. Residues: CASSSLTGGRQPQHF. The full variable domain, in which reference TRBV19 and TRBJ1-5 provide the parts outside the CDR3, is DGGITQSPKYLFRKEGQNVTLSCEQNLNHDAMYWYRQDPGQGLRLIYYSQIVNDFQKGDIAEGYSVSREKKESFPLTVTSAQKNPTAFYLCASSSLTGGRQPQHFGDGTRLSIL.

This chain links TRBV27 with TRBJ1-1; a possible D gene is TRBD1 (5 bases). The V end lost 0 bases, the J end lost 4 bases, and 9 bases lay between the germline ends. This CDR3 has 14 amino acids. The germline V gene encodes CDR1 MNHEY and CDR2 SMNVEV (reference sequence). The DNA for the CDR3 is TGTGCCAGCAGTTTATCGTCAACAGGCACTGAAGCTTTCTTT. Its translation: CASSLSSTGTEAFF.

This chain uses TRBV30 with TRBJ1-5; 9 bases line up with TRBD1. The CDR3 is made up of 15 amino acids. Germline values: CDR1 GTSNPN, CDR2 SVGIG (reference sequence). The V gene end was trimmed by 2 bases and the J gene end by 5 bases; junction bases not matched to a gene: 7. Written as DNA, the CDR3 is TGTGCCTGGAGTTGGGGACAGGGTGTCGATCAGCCCCAGCATTTT. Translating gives CAWSWGQGVDQPQHF. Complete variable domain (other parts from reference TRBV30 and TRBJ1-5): SQTIHQWPATLVQPVGSPLSLECTVEGTSNPNLYWYRQAAGRGLQLLFYSVGIGQISSEVPQNLSASRPQDRQFILSSKKLLLSDSGFYLCAWSWGQGVDQPQHFGDGTRLSIL.

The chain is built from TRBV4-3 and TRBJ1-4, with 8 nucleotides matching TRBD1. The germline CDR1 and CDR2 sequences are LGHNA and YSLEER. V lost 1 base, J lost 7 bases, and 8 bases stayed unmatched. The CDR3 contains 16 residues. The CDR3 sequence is CASSQGWGTGGEKLFF. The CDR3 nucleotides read TGCGCCAGCAGCCAAGGCTGGGGTACAGGGGGTGAAAAACTGTTTTTT.